The 27 T cell receptor beta chains presented below share a single source sample, sequenced in a study of T cell repertoires in cytomegalovirus infection. TCRdb re-called the reads through MiXCR, storing one row per CDR3 protein. The sample consists of approximately 990,000 distinct CDR3 sequences, approximately 30% of them appearing once. Their target antigens are unknown. The source was cultured CD8+ T cells from PBMCs, collected from culture after CMV antigen stimulation. These receptor sequences come from a human donor in good health (CMV status not recorded). Some clones in this sample may be carry-over from other donors' samples.

The chain links TRBV9 to TRBJ2-5; possibly TRBD1 for D (5 bases). The CDR3 spans 13 residues. CDR1 and CDR2 from the germline V gene are SGDLS and YYNGEE. The ends were cut back, 3 bases at V and 5 bases at J, with 11 bases in the middle. The CDR3 sequence: CASSGAKGETQYF. CDR3 coding DNA: TGTGCCAGCAGCGGGGCCAAGGGGGAGACCCAGTACTTC.

This clonotype has a handful of counts. The chain has TRBV4-1 and TRBJ1-5; no clear D gene. This CDR3 region has 14 residues. V was shortened by 0 bases and J by 5 bases, with 8 bases between the two germline ends. The germline gives CDR1 MGHRA, CDR2 YSYEKL. The CDR3 here is CASSQEWRDQPQHF. In DNA, the CDR3 is TGCGCCAGCAGCCAAGAGTGGAGGGATCAGCCCCAGCATTTT.

This clonotype turned up a few times. The V call is TRBV27, the J call TRBJ1-6; 8 bases match TRBD1. The length of the CDR3 is 13 residues. The trim removed 6 bases at V and 10 bases at J, leaving 5 bases unmatched. Looked up from germline, CDR1 is MNHEY and CDR2 is SMNVEV (reference sequence). The DNA of the CDR3 is TGTGCCAGCAGGGGACAGGCTTTGTCACCCCTCCACTTT. Its protein is CASRGQALSPLHF.

The chain links TRBV15 to TRBJ2-2, with no clear D. The CDR3 runs to 11 residues. V gave up 3 bases and J gave up 6 bases, with 2 bases separating them. CDR1 LNHNV and CDR2 YYDKDF come from the germline V gene (reference sequence). Here the CDR3 DNA reads TGTGCCACCAGCAGCCCCGGGGAGCTGTTTTTT. Its translation is CATSSPGELFF. The full variable domain, in which reference TRBV15 and TRBJ2-2 provide the parts outside the CDR3, is DAMVIQNPRYQVTQFGKPVTLSCSQTLNHNVMYWYQQKSSQAPKLLFHYYDKDFNNEADTPDNFQSRRPNTSFCFLDIRSPGLGDTAMYLCATSSPGELFFGEGSRLTVL.

This clonotype appeared a few times. This rearrangement joins TRBV7-6 to TRBJ2-5, with D perhaps matching TRBD1 or TRBD2 (6 bases each). This CDR3 comprises 17 residues. CDR1 and CDR2 from the germline V gene are SGHVS and FNYEAQ. V was shortened by 4 bases and J by 1 base, with 19 bases between the two germline ends. CDR3 sequence: CASSSIRRGALQETQYF. For the CDR3, the DNA is TGTGCCAGCAGCTCTATCCGTAGGGGGGCCCTCCAAGAGACCCAGTACTTC. The whole variable domain, filled in from reference TRBV7-6 and TRBJ2-5, reads GAGVSQSPRYKVTKRGQDVALRCDPISGHVSLYWYRQALGQGPEFLTYFNYEAQQDKSGLPNDRFSAERPEGSISTLTIQRTEQRDSAMYRCASSSIRRGALQETQYFGPGTRLLVL.

The sample holds a few counts of this clonotype. The chain's CDR3 is CARGDILEREQFF. The CDR3 bases are TGTGCCAGGGGGGACATACTAGAGAGAGAGCAGTTCTTC. The V gene is TRBV7-9, the J gene TRBJ2-1; perhaps TRBD1 as D (6 bases). CDR3 length equals 13 residues. The germline V and J ends were trimmed by 9 bases and 10 bases, with 19 bases remaining between them. The germline V gene has CDR1 SEHNR and CDR2 FQNEAQ (reference sequence).

The chain recombines TRBV19 with TRBJ1-2; 9 nucleotides line up with TRBD1. J was trimmed by 8 bases and V by 8 bases; bases with no gene match: 6. The CDR3 runs 12 residues. In germline, CDR1 is LNHDA, CDR2 SQIVND (reference sequence). The CDR3 bases are TGTGCCAGTGGCGGACAGGGGCCCGGCTACACCTTC. It codes for CASGGQGPGYTF.

The sample holds a few counts of this clonotype. The CDR3, as DNA: TGCAGTGCTAGCGGTAGCGGGGGCACAGATACGCAGTATTTT. Residues: CSASGSGGTDTQYF. The chain combines TRBV20-1 with TRBJ2-3; 8 nucleotides line up with TRBD2. The J segment lost 1 base and the V segment lost 3 bases, leaving 3 bases of the junction unmatched. The V gene's germline CDR1 is DFQATT and CDR2 SNEGSKA (reference sequence). The CDR3 runs to 14 residues.

The chain uses TRBV7-6 and TRBJ2-1; TRBD2 matches 13 bases. V was pared by 1 base and J by 7 bases, with 4 bases of the junction left unmatched. Germline values: CDR1 SGHVS, CDR2 FNYEAQ. This CDR3 is built from 16 residues. CDR3 sequence reads: CASSLGTSGGLNEQFF. For the CDR3, the DNA is TGTGCCAGCAGCTTAGGGACTAGCGGGGGTTTAAATGAGCAGTTCTTC.

The chain has TRBV2 and TRBJ2-2; the match to TRBD1 covers 10 bases. Trimming removed 2 bases from V and 4 bases from J; junction bases left unmatched: 10. Per the germline V gene, CDR1 is SNHLY and CDR2 is FYNNEI. The CDR3 extends over 18 amino acids. This CDR3 reads CASSERRGDRGGTGELFF. Written as DNA, the CDR3 is TGTGCCAGCAGTGAAAGGCGGGGGGACAGGGGCGGCACCGGGGAGCTGTTTTTT.

This clonotype was seen more than once but under ten times. The chain joins TRBV12-5 to TRBJ2-1; no reliable D call. Germline V gene sequence: CDR1 LGHNT, CDR2 FRNRAP. The germline V and J ends were trimmed by 6 bases and 4 bases, with 7 bases remaining between them. CDR3 length: 12 residues. DNA for the CDR3: TGTGCTAGTGGCTCGAAATACAATGAGCAGTTCTTC. Its translation is CASGSKYNEQFF.

In this sample, this clonotype turned up many times. The chain recombines TRBV16 with TRBJ1-5; D possibly corresponds to TRBD1 (5 bases). Germline CDR1 reads KGHSY; CDR2 reads FQNENV. Trimming pared 0 bases from V and 4 bases from J, leaving 19 bases between. The CDR3 is made up of 18 amino acids. CDR3 nucleotide sequence: TGTGCCAGCAGCCAATCAGTAGTTCTCCAGGGTGGAAATCAGCCCCAGCATTTT. Protein product: CASSQSVVLQGGNQPQHF.

This clonotype was counted only a few times. The chain links TRBV19 to TRBJ2-7; D may be TRBD1 (5 bases). With 3 bases removed from V and 0 bases from J, the gap between germline ends came to 6 bases. CDR3 length: 13 amino acids. Germline-derived CDR1 and CDR2 are LNHDA and SQIVND (reference sequence). The CDR3 loop reads CASSMTVSYEQYF. The DNA of the CDR3 is TGTGCCAGTAGTATGACAGTCTCCTACGAGCAGTACTTC.

There are a few counts of this clonotype. The chain links TRBV15 to TRBJ2-3, with 8 bases identical to TRBD1. J was trimmed by 4 bases and V by 6 bases; bases with no gene match: 9. CDR3 length: 15 amino acids. The germline V gene has CDR1 LNHNV and CDR2 YYDKDF (reference sequence). The CDR3 DNA reads TGTGCCACCAGAACGGACAGGGAAGTCGCAGATACGCAGTATTTT. This sequence encodes CATRTDREVADTQYF.

This clonotype was recorded at least ten times. The rearrangement uses TRBV7-6 and TRBJ2-7; D ambiguous. V lost 5 bases and J 0 bases, leaving 11 bases between the germline ends. Germline CDR1 is SGHVS and CDR2 is FNYEAQ. The CDR3 runs 14 residues. The CDR3 DNA reads as TGTGCCAGCAGCACTGCTCCGACCTCCTACGAGCAGTACTTC. Protein: CASSTAPTSYEQYF.

The V call is TRBV7-2, the J call TRBJ1-4, with D uncertain. Deletions cut 1 base from V and 3 bases from J, with 12 bases between. This CDR3 is 16 amino acids long. Looked up from germline, CDR1 is SGHTA and CDR2 is FQGNSA. DNA of the CDR3: TGTGCCAGCAGCTTAGGTCTTGGGTTACCTAATGAAAAACTGTTTTTT. It yields the protein CASSLGLGLPNEKLFF.

A note on this clonotype: With a much larger clone just one base away, this may be a read error. The CDR3 end shows no conserved phenylalanine or tryptophan, and so a read error is likely. The chain carries TRBV7-2 and TRBJ2-7; D tentatively reads TRBD1 or TRBD2 (5 bases each). The V end was cut by 5 bases, the J end by 4 bases, with 15 bases between. Germline V gene lookup returns CDR1 SGHTA and CDR2 FQGNSA. The CDR3 sequence is 14 residues long. The CDR3 nucleotides are TGTGCCAGCAGCCTTGGGGACCTAACTTACGAGCAGTACGAC. Translated, it gives CASSLGDLTYEQYD.

A few counts support this clonotype. This chain uses TRBV6-1 with TRBJ2-4; D is perhaps TRBD2 (6 bases). CDR3 length: 13 residues. Germline CDR1 MNHNS, CDR2 SASEGT. V lost 8 bases, J lost 4 bases, and 12 bases lay in between. This chain's CDR3 is CASLGGEKNIQYF. In nucleotides, the CDR3 is TGTGCCAGCCTTGGCGGGGAAAAAAACATTCAGTACTTC.

Written as DNA, the CDR3 is TGTGCCAGTAGTTTGGACAGGAGCTACGAGCAGTACTTC. Translation: CASSLDRSYEQYF. J is TRBJ2-7 and V is TRBV19, with 7 bases matching TRBD1. This CDR3 contains 13 residues. Trimming removed 5 bases from V and 3 bases from J; junction bases left unmatched: 4. Germline V CDR1 and CDR2: LNHDA, SQIVND (reference sequence).

CDR3 residues: CASSTDSGTGENEQFF. CDR3 sequence (DNA): TGTGCCAGCAGCACCGACTCCGGGACAGGGGAAAATGAGCAGTTCTTC. This chain links TRBV11-3 with TRBJ2-1; 10 bases match TRBD1. This CDR3 comprises 16 residues. Germline lookup yields CDR1 SGHNT and CDR2 YENEEA. The V and J ends lost 5 bases and 7 bases, in that order; junction bases with no gene match: 11.

This clonotype was seen ten or more times. This rearrangement joins TRBV13 to TRBJ1-2; 10 positions match TRBD1. The length of the CDR3 is 15 residues. With V trimmed by 0 bases and J by 6 bases, 4 bases remained unmatched. Germline lookup yields CDR1 PRHDT and CDR2 FYEKMQ (reference sequence). CDR3 coding DNA: TGTGCCAGCAGCTTAGGTCCGGGACAGGGGAATGGCTACACCTTC. Its protein product is CASSLGPGQGNGYTF. Supplemented by reference TRBV13 and TRBJ1-2, the full variable domain reads AAGVIQSPRHLIKEKRETATLKCYPIPRHDTVYWYQQGPGQDPQFLISFYEKMQSDKGSIPDRFSAQQFSDYHSELNMSSLELGDSALYFCASSLGPGQGNGYTFGSGTRLTVV.

This clonotype was counted a few times. The chain is built from TRBV5-4 and TRBJ1-1; D is unclear. V lost 4 bases and J lost 4, with 11 bases in between. The length of the CDR3 is 13 residues. The germline CDR1 and CDR2 sequences are SGHNT and YYREEE (reference sequence). CDR3 nucleotides: TGTGCCAGCAGCCCCGTGGAGAGCACTGAAGCTTTCTTT. Translation gives CASSPVESTEAFF.

This chain connects TRBV2 to TRBJ2-2, with D unclear. The V and J ends lost 4 bases and 1 base respectively, with 13 bases between them. Germline lookup yields CDR1 SNHLY and CDR2 FYNNEI. CDR3 length: 16 amino acids. CDR3 in DNA: TGTGCCAGCAGTGGAGGTAATCCCTTGAACACCGGGGAGCTGTTTTTT. Protein product: CASSGGNPLNTGELFF.

The gene calls are TRBV6-5 and TRBJ1-2; TRBD1 matches 8 bases. Unmatched junction bases numbered 2, after V lost 2 bases and J lost 6 bases. The germline CDR1 and CDR2 sequences are MNHEY and SVGAGI. This CDR3 has 13 amino acids. The chain's CDR3 is CASSYGQGHGYTF. CDR3 nucleotides: TGTGCCAGCAGTTACGGACAGGGCCATGGCTACACCTTC.

This clonotype showed up many times. The chain links TRBV27 to TRBJ2-7, with D unresolved. From germline, CDR1 is MNHEY and CDR2 SMNVEV (reference sequence). This CDR3 contains 14 residues. Between the trimmed V and J ends, which lost 4 bases and 0 bases, there was a span of 10 bases. The CDR3 DNA reads as TGTGCCAGCAGTTATACAGCGAGCTCCTACGAGCAGTACTTC. Residues: CASSYTASSYEQYF.

This clonotype was recorded a few times. The CDR3 nucleotides are TGTGCCGCAACTCAACGTGGGGGCGCGTATGGCTACACCTTC. Its protein is CAATQRGGAYGYTF. The chain recombines TRBV19 with TRBJ1-2, with D possibly being TRBD1 (6 bases). Germline CDR1 LNHDA, CDR2 SQIVND (reference sequence). This CDR3 comprises 14 residues. V was trimmed by 11 bases and J by 5 bases, leaving 21 bases between them.

This chain uses TRBV27 with TRBJ2-3, with TRBD2 identical over 8 bases. The germline V gene has CDR1 MNHEY and CDR2 SMNVEV (reference sequence). The V segment lost 4 bases and the J segment 2 bases; nucleotides outside the gene matches: 5. This CDR3 contains 15 residues. The CDR3 DNA reads TGTGCCAGCAGTTACGGCGGGGGGCACACAGATACGCAGTATTTT. Translated: CASSYGGGHTDTQYF.